This T cell receptor (beta chain) was recovered during a study of blood T cell repertoires in COVID-19. This table comes from immunoSEQ multiplex PCR, and its TCRdb copy is limited to in-frame clones, with some not included. The table records 120,000 to 150,000 clones, 88% of them present only once. This CDR3 is built from 15 residues. V shed 6 bases, J shed 0 bases, and the junction held 3 bases outside the gene matches. Germline loops: CDR1 MNHEY, CDR2 SVGAGI. Sequencing was carried out using peripheral blood. The clonotype was recovered from a human donor in a cohort sampled during active COVID-19. This chain uses TRBV6-5 with TRBJ1-3, with 9 bases fitting TRBD1. CDR3 amino acids: CASRDRGNSGNTIYF. As DNA, the CDR3 is TGTGCCAGCAGAGACAGGGGGAACTCTGGAAACACCATATATTTT.